The TCR beta chain under discussion was sequenced for a study of T cell responses to AZD1222 COVID-19 vaccine. Study-wide results and limits: Vaccine-associated CD4 TCRs spanned spike, dominant at 160-218 and 743-854. Spike-specific TCRs gained breadth and depth after people received two AZD1222 doses.

With regard to this clone: Antigen: not known.

Libraries were prepared by immunoSEQ multiplex PCR; TCRdb keeps only in-frame clonotypes and omits some of them. The sample yields 200,000 or so clones, 85% to 95% seen once. The CDR3 is 14 residues long. The receptor was isolated from an adult in good health. The sample in question was peripheral blood, obtained on day 0 of AZD1222 vaccination. This chain links TRBV21-1 with TRBJ2-7. TRBV21-1 represents a pseudogene. The DNA of the CDR3 is TGTGCCAGCAGCAAAGCAGGGACGATTTACGAGCAGTACTTC. Translating gives CASSKAGTIYEQYF.